This T cell receptor beta chain was sequenced in a study of blood T cells in healthy people across ages. Total RNA extracted from each sample amounted to at least 6 micrograms. The second PCR ran about 6 to 11 cycles with a sample-barcoded 5' primer and J-beta primers. Using its own MiXCR run on the 5' RACE reads, TCRdb lists one record per CDR3 protein. The sample lists 650,000 to 800,000 distinct CDR3 sequences; about 42% were seen once. The germline gives CDR1 SGHTA, CDR2 FQGNSA. The CDR3 has 16 amino acids. V dropped 5 bases and J dropped 2 bases, with 18 bases sitting between them. Sequenced input: blood. This clonotype originated in a man aged 60 to 69 in good health. The chain is built from TRBV7-2 and TRBJ2-5, with D uncertain. The chain's CDR3 is CASSPRRIVLQETQYF. The CDR3 region has the DNA TGTGCCAGCAGCCCACGCCGTATAGTACTACAAGAGACCCAGTACTTC. The whole variable domain, remainder taken from reference TRBV7-2 and TRBJ2-5, is GAGVSQSPSNKVTEKGKDVELRCDPISGHTALYWYRQSLGQGLEFLIYFQGNSAPDKSGLPSDRFSAERTGGSVSTLTIQRTQQEDSAVYLCASSPRRIVLQETQYFGPGTRLLVL.